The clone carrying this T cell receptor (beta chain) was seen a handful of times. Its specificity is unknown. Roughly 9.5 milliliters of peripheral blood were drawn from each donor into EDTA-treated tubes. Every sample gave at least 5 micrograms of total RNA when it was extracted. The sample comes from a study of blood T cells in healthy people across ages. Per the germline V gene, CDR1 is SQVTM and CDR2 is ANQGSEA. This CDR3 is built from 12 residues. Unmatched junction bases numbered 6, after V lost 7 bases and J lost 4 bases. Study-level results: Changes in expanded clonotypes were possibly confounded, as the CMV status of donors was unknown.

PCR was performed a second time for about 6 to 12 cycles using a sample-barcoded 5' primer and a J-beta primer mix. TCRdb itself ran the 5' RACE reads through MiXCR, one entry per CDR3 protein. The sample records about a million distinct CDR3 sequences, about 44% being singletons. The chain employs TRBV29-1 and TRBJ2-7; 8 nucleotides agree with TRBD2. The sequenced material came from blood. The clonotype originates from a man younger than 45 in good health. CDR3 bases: TGCAGCGGGATAGCGGGGAATTACGAGCAGTACTTC. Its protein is CSGIAGNYEQYF.